These T cell receptor beta chains were read from a single sample in a study of cytomegalovirus exposure and HLA in healthy donors. Profiled with immunoSEQ multiplex PCR; TCRdb holds only in-frame clones, not every one. The sample lists roughly 200,000 clones, about 81% occurring once. The sequenced material came from PBMCs. The receptors originated from a woman aged 25 to 39 in good health and CMV-seronegative. The CDR3 runs from the conserved cysteine through the conserved F or W. D genes are given only for firm matches. Rows may omit the clone size; those that give it use once, few, many or a size class.

TRBD2,TRBJ2-2,-,TRBV5-1,TGCGCCAGCAGCTTGAGGGCGGGGGACACCGGGGAGCTGTTTTTT,CASSLRAGDTGELFF
-,TRBJ2-7,-,TRBV25-1,TGTGCCAGCAGTGAACTACAGGGCGGCTACGAGCAGTACTTC,CASSELQGGYEQYF
-,TRBJ2-1,once,TRBV5-1,TGCGCCAGCAGCTTGGTTGGGGGGAGTTCCTACAATGAGCAGTTCTTC,CASSLVGGSSYNEQFF
TRBD2,TRBJ2-1,-,TRBV7-9,TGTGCCAGCAGCTCTCCGGGAGGACTAGCGGCCTACAATGAGCAGTTCTTC,CASSSPGGLAAYNEQFF
-,TRBJ1-2,once,TRBV7-2,TGTGCCAGCAGCCTACAGGGTGGCAACTATGGCTACACCTTC,CASSLQGGNYGYTF
-,TRBJ1-3,few,TRBV7-6,TGTGCCAGCAGCTTGGACAGAGGAAACACCATATATTTT,CASSLDRGNTIYF
TRBD2,TRBJ2-7,once,TRBV7-8,TGTGCCAGCAGCTTAATCACAGGGACTAGCCGCGAGCAGTACTTC,CASSLITGTSREQYF
TRBD2,TRBJ2-7,few,TRBV6-5,TGTGCCAGCAGGGGACTAGCGGATTACGAGCAGTACTTC,CASRGLADYEQYF
TRBD1,TRBJ1-6,-,TRBV9,TGTGCCAGCAGCTCAGAGGGACAGGGGTATTCACCCCTCCACTTT,CASSSEGQGYSPLHF
TRBD1,TRBJ2-7,few,TRBV16,TGTGCCAGCAGCCAATCGAGAACAGGGGCCTACGAGCAGTACTTC,CASSQSRTGAYEQYF
-,TRBJ2-7,-,TRBV10-3,TGTGCCATCAGTGACAGGCCCCCCTACGAGCAGTACTTC,CAISDRPPYEQYF
-,TRBJ2-5,-,TRBV28,TGTGCCAGCAGTTCCGGAGGGGCTGAGACCCAGTACTTC,CASSSGGAETQYF
TRBD1,TRBJ2-1,-,TRBV9,TGTGCCAGCAGCCCTCGACAGGGAGAGGGCAATGAGCAGTTCTTC,CASSPRQGEGNEQFF
-,TRBJ2-3,once,TRBV5-1,TGCGCCAGCAGCTTGGGGGCAAAGAGAGATACAGATACGCAGTATTTT,CASSLGAKRDTDTQYF
-,TRBJ1-6,-,TRBV6-4,TGTGCCAGCAGTGTATCCCCGGGAAACTCACCCCTCCACTTT,CASSVSPGNSPLHF
-,TRBJ2-7,-,TRBV5-1,TGCGCCAGCAGCAGATTGGACAGATTAGACTACGAGCAGTACTTC,CASSRLDRLDYEQYF
-,TRBJ1-2,-,TRBV7-2,TGTGCCAGCAGCTTAGTCACCCTTCCAGGGGAAAACTATGGCTACACCTTC,CASSLVTLPGENYGYTF
TRBD1,TRBJ1-2,many,TRBV6-5,TGTGCCAGCAGTACCGGACAGGGGGGTGGCTACACCTTC,CASSTGQGGGYTF
TRBD1,TRBJ1-2,few,TRBV28,TGTGCCAGCAGTCTCTTCAGGGGGCTCGCTACTGGCTACACCTTC,CASSLFRGLATGYTF
-,TRBJ2-3,-,TRBV7-2,TGTGCCAGCAGCTTAGCGGGAGCGTATAGCACAGATACGCAGTATTTT,CASSLAGAYSTDTQYF
TRBD1,TRBJ1-5,-,TRBV6-1,TGTGCCAGCAGGCGACAGGGAAATCAGCCCCAGCATTTT,CASRRQGNQPQHF
-,TRBJ2-7,-,TRBV6-5,TGTGCCAGCAGTTGGACAGTTTTCTACGAGCAGTACTTC,CASSWTVFYEQYF
-,TRBJ1-3,many,TRBV19,TGTGCCAGCAGTTCCAGCTCTGGAAACACCATATATTTT,CASSSSSGNTIYF
-,TRBJ1-2,-,TRBV28,TGTGCCAGCATCAAGTCTTCGAGGCGGGTGTTATATGGCTACACCTTC,CASIKSSRRVLYGYTF
-,TRBJ1-2,-,TRBV7-2,TGTGCCAGCAGCCCAGGGGCCTATGGCTACACCTTC,CASSPGAYGYTF
TRBD2,TRBJ2-1,-,TRBV6-1,TGTGCCAGCAGCCTAGGCGGGGGGGCAAATGAGCAGTTCTTC,CASSLGGGANEQFF
TRBD1,TRBJ1-3,-,TRBV9,TGTGCCAGCAGCGTAGGGGCCGGGACAGGCTCTGGAAACACCATATATTTT,CASSVGAGTGSGNTIYF
TRBD1,TRBJ2-7,-,TRBV4-2,TGTGCCAGCAGCGAGAGCCGGGACAGGGGCGAGCAGTACTTC,CASSESRDRGEQYF